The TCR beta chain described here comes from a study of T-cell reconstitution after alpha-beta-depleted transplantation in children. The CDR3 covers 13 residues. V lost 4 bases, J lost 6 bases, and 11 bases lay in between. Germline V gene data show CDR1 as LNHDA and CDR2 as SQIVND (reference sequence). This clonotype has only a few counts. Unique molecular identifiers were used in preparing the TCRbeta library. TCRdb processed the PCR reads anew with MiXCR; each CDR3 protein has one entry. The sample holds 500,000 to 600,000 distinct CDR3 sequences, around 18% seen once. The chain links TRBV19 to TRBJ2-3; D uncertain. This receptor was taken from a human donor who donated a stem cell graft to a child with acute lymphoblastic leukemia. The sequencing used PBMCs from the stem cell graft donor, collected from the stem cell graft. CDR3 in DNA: TGTGCCAGTAGTAAAATAACAGCCGATACGCAGTATTTT. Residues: CASSKITADTQYF.